The source of this T cell receptor (beta chain) is a study of T cells in Graves' hyperthyroidism and ophthalmopathy. From RNA transcripts, TCR beta CDR3 regions were amplified. With the HTBI primer set, the TCR CDR3 went through a first round of RT-PCR. TCRdb redid the calling of the multiplex PCR reads with MiXCR, one entry per CDR3 protein. The sample has 450,000 to 600,000 distinct CDR3 sequences, 15% to 20% seen once. PBMCs were sourced from roughly 9.7 ml fresh peripheral blood. This clonotype occurred many times. Trimming stripped 2 bases from V and 2 bases from J, with 10 bases between. The CDR3 length is 14 residues. Germline-derived CDR1 and CDR2 are MDHEN and SYDVKM.

The rearrangement joins TRBV28 to TRBJ2-7; D is undetermined. Specimen: blood. This TCR was recovered from a man in his forties with Graves' ophthalmopathy. The CDR3 protein is CASSLRRRPYEQYF. The CDR3 DNA follows: TGTGCCAGCAGTTTAAGGCGTCGGCCCTACGAGCAGTACTTC.